The T cell receptor beta chain under discussion was sequenced for a study of cytomegalovirus exposure and HLA in healthy donors. Whole-study context: Most donors, 81% of several hundred genotyped, fell in the Caucasian-associated ancestry cluster. Broader study findings: CMV antigen specificity was confirmed in vitro for three CMV-associated chains. Rarity held for most TCR sequences, but there were some public TCRs that occurred in many donors.

As to this clone: Its antigen remains unknown.

With 60 Vbeta and 13 Jbeta primers, the PCR was carried out. Method: immunoSEQ multiplex PCR; TCRdb's copy keeps in-frame clones and lacks some. The table records 300,000 or so clones, approximately 84% of them present only once. The V gene's germline CDR1 is SQVTM and CDR2 ANQGSEA. Between the trimmed V and J ends, which lost 3 bases and 3 bases, there was a span of 2 bases. CDR3 length: 10 amino acids. The chain employs TRBV29-1 and TRBJ1-2; D is unclear. The TCR comes from a woman aged 40 to 49 in good health and CMV-seropositive. Sequenced: PBMCs. The CDR3 loop reads CSVDDYGYTF. DNA for the CDR3: TGCAGCGTTGACGACTATGGCTACACCTTC.